This T cell receptor (beta chain) was obtained from a study of T cell responses to AZD1222 COVID-19 vaccine. Study findings and constraints: Reportedly, nearly half of unique spike TCRs recognized epitopes outside B.1.351/B.1.1.7 mutations. Just five to seven people given AZD1222 tested seropositive at baseline.

V was pared by 2 bases and J by 5 bases, with 16 bases between. Germline values: CDR1 SGDLS, CDR2 YYNGEE. The CDR3 runs 15 residues. This clone appeared once. Its antigen is not identified. The protocol was immunoSEQ multiplex PCR, while the TCRdb copy is restricted to in-frame clones and leaves out a portion. The sample lists around 160,000 clones, under 95% seen once, with around 5.5% in the top ten. V and J are TRBV9 and TRBJ1-1, with a weak D call TRBD1 (5 bases). The TCR sequence derives from an adult in good health. The starting material was peripheral blood, obtained on day 0 of AZD1222 vaccination. The CDR3 is CASSVDGHRGTEAFF. CDR3 in DNA: TGTGCCAGCAGCGTTGACGGACACAGAGGGACTGAAGCTTTCTTT.